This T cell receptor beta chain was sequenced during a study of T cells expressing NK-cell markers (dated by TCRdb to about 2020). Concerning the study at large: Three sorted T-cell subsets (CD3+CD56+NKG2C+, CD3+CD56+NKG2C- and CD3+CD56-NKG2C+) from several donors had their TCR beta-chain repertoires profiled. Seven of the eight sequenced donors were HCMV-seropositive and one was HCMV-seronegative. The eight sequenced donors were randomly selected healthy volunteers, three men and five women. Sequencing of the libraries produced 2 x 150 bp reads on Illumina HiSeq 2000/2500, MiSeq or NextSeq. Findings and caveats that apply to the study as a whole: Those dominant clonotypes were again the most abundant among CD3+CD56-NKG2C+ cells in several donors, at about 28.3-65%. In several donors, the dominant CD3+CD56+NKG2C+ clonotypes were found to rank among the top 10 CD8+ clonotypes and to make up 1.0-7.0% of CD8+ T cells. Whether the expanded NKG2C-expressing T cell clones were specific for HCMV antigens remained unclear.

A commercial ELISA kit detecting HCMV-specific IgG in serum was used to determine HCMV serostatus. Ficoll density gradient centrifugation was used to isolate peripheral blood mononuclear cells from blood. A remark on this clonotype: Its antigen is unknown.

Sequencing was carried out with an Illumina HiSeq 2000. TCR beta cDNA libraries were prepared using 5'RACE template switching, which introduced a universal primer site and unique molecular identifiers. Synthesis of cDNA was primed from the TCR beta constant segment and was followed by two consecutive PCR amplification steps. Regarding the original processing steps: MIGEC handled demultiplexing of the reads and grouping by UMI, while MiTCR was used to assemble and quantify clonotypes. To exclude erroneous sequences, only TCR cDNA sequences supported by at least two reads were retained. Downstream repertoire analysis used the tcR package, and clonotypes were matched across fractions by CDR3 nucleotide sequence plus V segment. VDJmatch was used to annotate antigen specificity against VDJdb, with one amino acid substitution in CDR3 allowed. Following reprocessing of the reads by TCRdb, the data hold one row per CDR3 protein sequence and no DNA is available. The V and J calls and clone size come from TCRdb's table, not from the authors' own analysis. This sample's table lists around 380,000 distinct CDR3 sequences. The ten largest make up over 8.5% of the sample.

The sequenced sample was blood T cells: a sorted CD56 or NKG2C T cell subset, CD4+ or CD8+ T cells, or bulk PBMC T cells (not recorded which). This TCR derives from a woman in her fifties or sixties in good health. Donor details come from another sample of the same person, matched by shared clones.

The encoded CDR3 is CASSLPDGREGTDTQYF. Recombination connected TRBV12-3 or TRBV12-4 to TRBJ2-3; TCRdb's assignment of TRBD2 cannot be checked, as there is no DNA. The CDR3 starts with the cysteine, ends with the phenylalanine, and has 17 residues. No DNA is recorded.